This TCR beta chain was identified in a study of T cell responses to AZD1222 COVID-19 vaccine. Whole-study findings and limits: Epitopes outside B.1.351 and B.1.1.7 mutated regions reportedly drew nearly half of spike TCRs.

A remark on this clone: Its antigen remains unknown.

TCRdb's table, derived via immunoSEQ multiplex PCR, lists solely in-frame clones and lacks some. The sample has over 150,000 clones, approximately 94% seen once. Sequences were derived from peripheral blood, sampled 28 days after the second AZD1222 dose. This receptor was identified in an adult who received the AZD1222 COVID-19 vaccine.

CDR3: CASSETQGSVFF. DNA for the CDR3: TGTGCCAGCAGTGAAACTCAGGGGAGCGTGTTCTTC. The chain employs TRBV6-1 and TRBJ2-1; TRBD1 might be the D (6 bases). The V and J ends lost 2 bases and 15 bases respectively, with 14 bases between them. Germline lookup yields CDR1 MNHNS and CDR2 SASEGT. The CDR3 is 12 amino acids.